These T cell receptor beta chains were read from a single sample in a study of blood T cell repertoires in COVID-19. Generated by immunoSEQ multiplex PCR, the TCRdb table keeps only in-frame clones and is missing some. The sample lists 500,000 or so clones, roughly 87% seen once, with about 0.75% in the top ten. Sequenced sample: PBMCs or T cells enriched from blood (not recorded which). Receptor source: a woman between 18 and 30 years old who had recovered from COVID-19. The CDR3 runs from the conserved cysteine through the conserved F or W. Fields, in order: clone size, D gene, J gene, V gene, CDR3 DNA, CDR3 protein. A D gene is named only where the DNA matches it firmly. Clone size is given for some rows only: seen once, a few or many times, or a class if the clone is expanded.

size: -; D: -; J: TRBJ1-4; V: TRBV2; DNA: TGTGCCAGCAGTGTTGGGGGAGGGAATGAAAAACTGTTTTTT; CDR3: CASSVGGGNEKLFF
size: -; D: -; J: TRBJ2-2; V: TRBV3-1/TRBV3-2; DNA: TGTGCCAGCAGCCCCAGGGGTATCGGGGAGCTGTTTTTT; CDR3: CASSPRGIGELFF
size: -; D: -; J: TRBJ1-1; V: TRBV4-1; DNA: TGCGCCAGCAGCCAAGCGTGGGGGCCTAACACTGAAGCTTTCTTT; CDR3: CASSQAWGPNTEAFF
size: -; D: TRBD2; J: TRBJ2-1; V: TRBV25-1; DNA: TGTGCCAGCAGTGCTGGGCTAGCGGGGGGCAATGAGCAGTTCTTC; CDR3: CASSAGLAGGNEQFF
size: -; D: TRBD2; J: TRBJ2-5; V: TRBV5-1; DNA: TGCGCCAGCAGCCCCCCGGGACTAGCACAAGAGACCCAGTACTTC; CDR3: CASSPPGLAQETQYF
size: -; D: -; J: TRBJ2-3; V: TRBV5-1; DNA: TGCGCCAGCAGCCTTGACCCGACTAGCACAGATACGCAGTATTTT; CDR3: CASSLDPTSTDTQYF
size: -; D: TRBD2; J: TRBJ2-3; V: TRBV9; DNA: TGTGCCAGCAGCGTAGTTAGCGGGGGCATAGATACGCAGTATTTT; CDR3: CASSVVSGGIDTQYF
size: -; D: -; J: TRBJ1-5; V: TRBV9; DNA: TGTGCCAGCAGCGTATCCGCTTCCAGGGGCGGCAATCAGCCCCAGCATTTT; CDR3: CASSVSASRGGNQPQHF
size: -; D: TRBD2; J: TRBJ2-2; V: TRBV11-2; DNA: TGTGCCAGCACCTTAGCGGGGGGAGTCACCGGGGAGCTGTTTTTT; CDR3: CASTLAGGVTGELFF
size: -; D: -; J: TRBJ1-5; V: TRBV7-2; DNA: TGTGCCAGCAGAATAAACAGCTATAGCAATCAGCCCCAGCATTTT; CDR3: CASRINSYSNQPQHF
size: -; D: TRBD1; J: TRBJ1-2; V: TRBV7-9; DNA: TGTGCCAGCCCCGGGACAGCCACTAACTATGGCTACACCTTC; CDR3: CASPGTATNYGYTF
size: once; D: -; J: TRBJ1-2; V: TRBV2; DNA: TGTGCCAGCAGCCCTGGGGAGCTCTCTGGAGGCTACACCTTC; CDR3: CASSPGELSGGYTF
size: few; D: TRBD1; J: TRBJ1-6; V: TRBV6-5; DNA: TGTGCCAGCACCAAGGTGGACAGGGGGGATTCACCCCTCCACTTT; CDR3: CASTKVDRGDSPLHF
size: -; D: -; J: TRBJ1-1; V: TRBV19; DNA: TGTGCCAGTAGTAGGAGTGGAACGGGGATCGCTTTCTTT; CDR3: CASSRSGTGIAFF
size: -; D: TRBD1; J: TRBJ2-3; V: TRBV10-3; DNA: TGTGCCACAGCCCCTCAGGGGGTGAGCACAGATACGCAGTATTTT; CDR3: CATAPQGVSTDTQYF
size: -; D: TRBD1; J: TRBJ1-2; V: TRBV11-2; DNA: TGTGCCAGCAGCCCGGACAGGGATGGCTACACCTTC; CDR3: CASSPDRDGYTF
size: -; D: -; J: TRBJ2-7; V: TRBV28; DNA: TGTGCCAGCAGTTTATGGACTGAGAGCTCCTACGAGCAGTACTTC; CDR3: CASSLWTESSYEQYF
size: -; D: -; J: TRBJ2-6; V: TRBV30; DNA: TGTGCCTGGAGTACAGCTGGGGCCAACGTCCTGACTTTC; CDR3: CAWSTAGANVLTF
size: -; D: TRBD2; J: TRBJ2-1; V: TRBV4-1; DNA: TGCGCCAGCAGCCTGATAGCGGGGGGGCCCCATGAGCAGTTCTTC; CDR3: CASSLIAGGPHEQFF
size: -; D: TRBD1; J: TRBJ1-1; V: TRBV28; DNA: TGTGCCAGCAGCCTTTGGACAGGGGGCGTAAACACTGAAGCTTTCTTT; CDR3: CASSLWTGGVNTEAFF
size: -; D: TRBD1; J: TRBJ2-7; V: TRBV5-1; DNA: TGCGCCAGCAGCAGGCGGACAGGGACCGACGAGCAGTACTTC; CDR3: CASSRRTGTDEQYF
size: -; D: -; J: TRBJ1-5; V: TRBV6-5; DNA: TGTGCCAGCAGTTATTCACTGTATCAGCCCCAGCATTTT; CDR3: CASSYSLYQPQHF
size: -; D: TRBD1; J: TRBJ2-3; V: TRBV7-9; DNA: TGTGCCAGCAGCTTGACCACAGGGGGCCGAGATACGCAGTATTTT; CDR3: CASSLTTGGRDTQYF
size: few; D: -; J: TRBJ1-2; V: TRBV7-8; DNA: TGTGCCAGCAGCTTAGAGCGGGGCAGAAGCTACACCTTC; CDR3: CASSLERGRSYTF
size: -; D: -; J: TRBJ2-1; V: TRBV30; DNA: TGTGCCTGGAAAGGAGTTAACAATGAGCAGTTCTTC; CDR3: CAWKGVNNEQFF
size: -; D: TRBD1; J: TRBJ1-4; V: TRBV18; DNA: TGTGCCAGCTCACCAAGACAGGGAGGCGAAGAAAAACTGTTTTTT; CDR3: CASSPRQGGEEKLFF
size: -; D: -; J: TRBJ2-2; V: TRBV15; DNA: TGTGCCACCAGCAGACCCCTTGGCGGAACGGGGGCCGGGGAGCTGTTTTTT; CDR3: CATSRPLGGTGAGELFF
size: -; D: -; J: TRBJ1-2; V: TRBV6-6; DNA: TGTGCCAGCAGGACGGGGGAGGTGGGCTACACCTTC; CDR3: CASRTGEVGYTF
size: once; D: -; J: TRBJ1-6; V: TRBV3-1/TRBV3-2; DNA: TGTGCCAGCAGCTTAACTCACAGAGCTGATTCACCCCTCCACTTT; CDR3: CASSLTHRADSPLHF
size: -; D: -; J: TRBJ1-1; V: TRBV19; DNA: TGTGCCAGTAGTACTTTACACAGTGGCACTGAAGCTTTCTTT; CDR3: CASSTLHSGTEAFF
size: -; D: TRBD1; J: TRBJ1-1; V: TRBV10-2; DNA: TGCGCCACTTCGGGACAGTACACTGAAGCTTTCTTT; CDR3: CATSGQYTEAFF
size: -; D: -; J: TRBJ1-1; V: TRBV6-6; DNA: TGTGCCAGCAGTTACTCCCTTGACAGAGACGAAGCTTTCTTT; CDR3: CASSYSLDRDEAFF
size: few; D: -; J: TRBJ1-1; V: TRBV3-1/TRBV3-2; DNA: TGTGCCAGCAGCCAAGAAGGGATCGTTTGGGGGCTGCGGACTGAAGCTTTCTTT; CDR3: CASSQEGIVWGLRTEAFF
size: -; D: -; J: TRBJ2-5; V: TRBV19; DNA: TGTGCCAGTAGTATAGGGAAGTGGGAGACCCAGCACTTC; CDR3: CASSIGKWETQHF
size: -; D: -; J: TRBJ2-5; V: TRBV7-8; DNA: TGTGCCAGCAGCCTCCTCCCAAGACAGACAGCCCAAGAGACCCAGTACTTC; CDR3: CASSLLPRQTAQETQYF
size: -; D: TRBD1; J: TRBJ2-2; V: TRBV5-1; DNA: TGCGCCAGCAGCTCCCTAACAGGGGAGAACACCGGGGAGCTGTTTTTT; CDR3: CASSSLTGENTGELFF
size: -; D: -; J: TRBJ2-7; V: TRBV5-1; DNA: TGCGCCAGCAGCTTAGATGGGCCCTCGGACGAGCAGTACTTC; CDR3: CASSLDGPSDEQYF
size: -; D: -; J: TRBJ1-6; V: TRBV6-1; DNA: -; CDR3: CASSTSDSLSSPLHF
size: -; D: -; J: TRBJ1-4; V: TRBV7-9; DNA: TGTGCCAGCAGCTGTAGGACAGTACAATTTCCCTCAGAAAAACTGTTTTTT; CDR3: CASSCRTVQFPSEKLFF
size: -; D: -; J: TRBJ1-4; V: TRBV5-1; DNA: TGCGCCAGCAGCTTGGATTTAGGGGCCGGTGAAAAACTGTTTTTT; CDR3: CASSLDLGAGEKLFF
size: -; D: TRBD1; J: TRBJ1-5; V: TRBV5-1; DNA: TGCGCCAGCAGCCCGGATCCAGGGGGCGGTCAGCCCCAGCATTTT; CDR3: CASSPDPGGGQPQHF
size: -; D: TRBD1; J: TRBJ2-7; V: TRBV23-1; DNA: TGCGCCAGCAGTCAACGGGACAGGGGGTGGGCCCGGTTCTCCTACGAGCAGTACTTC; CDR3: CASSQRDRGWARFSYEQYF
size: -; D: -; J: TRBJ2-1; V: TRBV7-9; DNA: TGTGCCAGCAGCTTAGACAGTAGCTCCTACAATGAGCAGTTCTTC; CDR3: CASSLDSSSYNEQFF
size: -; D: -; J: TRBJ1-1; V: TRBV6-5; DNA: TGTGCCAGCACTCTAACCCGAGGGACAAAAGCTTTCTTT; CDR3: CASTLTRGTKAFF
size: -; D: -; J: TRBJ1-5; V: TRBV7-6; DNA: TGTGCCAGCAGCTTAGGACCCAGGGAAGATAGCAATCAGCCCCAGCATTTT; CDR3: CASSLGPREDSNQPQHF
size: once; D: TRBD2; J: TRBJ2-5; V: TRBV24-1; DNA: TGTGCCACCAGTGATCCTGGGACTAGCGGAGAGACCCAGTACTTC; CDR3: CATSDPGTSGETQYF
size: -; D: TRBD1; J: TRBJ1-1; V: TRBV6-5; DNA: TGTGCCAGCAGTCGGTCGGACAGGCCGTTCACTGAAGCTTTCTTT; CDR3: CASSRSDRPFTEAFF
size: -; D: TRBD1; J: TRBJ1-3; V: TRBV30; DNA: TGTGCCTGGACACAGGGGGGGGCTGATGGAAACACCATATATTTT; CDR3: CAWTQGGADGNTIYF
size: -; D: -; J: TRBJ2-5; V: TRBV30; DNA: TGTGCCTGGGAGGGGGGGAGCGAGACCCAGTACTTC; CDR3: CAWEGGSETQYF
size: -; D: TRBD2; J: TRBJ2-3; V: TRBV7-2; DNA: TGTGCCAGCAGCTTAGGTGCCCCTAGCGGAAGCACAGATACGCAGTATTTT; CDR3: CASSLGAPSGSTDTQYF
size: -; D: -; J: TRBJ1-2; V: TRBV2; DNA: TGTGCCAGCAGTGATGGAGAGATCTATGGCTACACCTTC; CDR3: CASSDGEIYGYTF
size: -; D: TRBD1; J: TRBJ1-3; V: TRBV28; DNA: TGTGCCAGCAGTTCCTCAGGGGGCGGGCGAGGAAACACCATATATTTT; CDR3: CASSSSGGGRGNTIYF
size: -; D: TRBD1; J: TRBJ1-1; V: TRBV6-2/TRBV6-3; DNA: TGTGCCAGCAGTTACTCCGAAGACAGGGTAAACACTGAAGCTTTCTTT; CDR3: CASSYSEDRVNTEAFF
size: -; D: -; J: TRBJ2-2; V: TRBV4-2; DNA: TGTGCCAGCAGCCCAGGGCGGGGCAACACCGGGGAGCTGTTTTTT; CDR3: CASSPGRGNTGELFF
size: -; D: -; J: TRBJ1-5; V: TRBV7-8; DNA: TGTGCCAGCAGCCTCTCTAATCAGCCCCAGCATTTT; CDR3: CASSLSNQPQHF
size: -; D: -; J: TRBJ2-2; V: TRBV7-3; DNA: TGTGCCAGCAGCTTCCAGGGTGGGAACACCGGGGAGCTGTTTTTT; CDR3: CASSFQGGNTGELFF
size: once; D: -; J: TRBJ2-1; V: TRBV9; DNA: TGTGCCAGCAGCGCCTACCTCCCCCCCCGCCACAATGAGCAGTTCTTC; CDR3: CASSAYLPPRHNEQFF
size: -; D: TRBD1; J: TRBJ2-1; V: TRBV5-1; DNA: TGCGCCAGCAGCTTGGCCGGGACAGCGTACAATGAGCAGTTCTTC; CDR3: CASSLAGTAYNEQFF
size: -; D: -; J: TRBJ1-2; V: TRBV2; DNA: TGTGCCAGCAAGTTAAGCTACCTATACTATGGCTACACCTTC; CDR3: CASKLSYLYYGYTF
size: -; D: -; J: TRBJ2-5; V: TRBV10-2; DNA: TGCGCCAGCAAAATCAACCCGCGGGAGACCCAGTACTTC; CDR3: CASKINPRETQYF